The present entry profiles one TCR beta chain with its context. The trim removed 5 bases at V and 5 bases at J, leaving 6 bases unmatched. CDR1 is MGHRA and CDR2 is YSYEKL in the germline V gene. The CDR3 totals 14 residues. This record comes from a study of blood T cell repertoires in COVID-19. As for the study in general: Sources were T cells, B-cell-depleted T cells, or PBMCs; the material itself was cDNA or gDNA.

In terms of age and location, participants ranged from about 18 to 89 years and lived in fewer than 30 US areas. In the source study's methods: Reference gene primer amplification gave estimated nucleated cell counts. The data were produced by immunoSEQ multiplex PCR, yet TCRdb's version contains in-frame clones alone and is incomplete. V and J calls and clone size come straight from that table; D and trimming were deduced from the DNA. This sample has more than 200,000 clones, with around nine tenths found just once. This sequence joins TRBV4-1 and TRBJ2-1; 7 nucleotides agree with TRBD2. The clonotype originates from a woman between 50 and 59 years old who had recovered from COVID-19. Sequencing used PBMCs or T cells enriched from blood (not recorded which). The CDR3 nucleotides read TGCGCCAGCAGCGGCCGGGACTACAACAATGAGCAGTTCTTC. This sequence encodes CASSGRDYNNEQFF.